This is a list of T cell receptor beta chains from one sample in a study of blood T cell repertoires in COVID-19. Sequenced by immunoSEQ multiplex PCR; TCRdb stores in-frame clones only, minus some. The sample yields a few hundred thousand clones, around nine tenths seen once. Sequences were obtained from PBMCs or T cells enriched from blood (not recorded which). All receptors derive from a woman aged 18 to 35 who had recovered from COVID-19. Both conserved end residues are part of each CDR3. Fields, in order: V gene, CDR3 length, CDR3 protein.

V: TRBV28
length: 15
CDR3: CASRYSGAGANVLTF

V: TRBV5-1
length: 17
CDR3: CASSLGFLREENTEAFF

V: TRBV5-8
length: 16
CDR3: CASSYPDRANPYEQYF

V: TRBV11-2
length: 15
CDR3: CASRFGTSGGDTQYF

V: TRBV30
length: 14
CDR3: CAWSVSRLDTEAFF

V: TRBV30
length: 14
CDR3: CAWSPGGPPYEQYF

V: TRBV14
length: 19
CDR3: CASSQAWDRGPGGNQPQHF

V: TRBV12-3/TRBV12-4
length: 13
CDR3: CASSAAGQGGYTF

V: TRBV19
length: 14
CDR3: CASSSLGRVSEQYF

V: TRBV24-1
length: 16
CDR3: CATSDPGTGGWGGYTF

V: TRBV29-1
length: 14
CDR3: CSVRYGQGGIEAFF

V: TRBV28
length: 16
CDR3: CASSPPPDRSAYEQYF

V: TRBV6-5
length: 11
CDR3: CASSRENTIYF

V: TRBV6-5
length: 14
CDR3: CASSSPTSGDEQFF

V: TRBV19
length: 17
CDR3: CASINFAGQLSGNTIYF

V: TRBV4-1
length: 15
CDR3: CASSQALDWTDTQYF

V: TRBV3-1/TRBV3-2
length: 15
CDR3: CASSQVGHHGREQYF

V: TRBV6-5
length: 14
CDR3: CASSYGTGYEKLFF

V: TRBV7-9
length: 14
CDR3: CASSRTGDTYEQYF

V: TRBV9
length: 16
CDR3: CASSVGASGAGNTQYF

V: TRBV3-1/TRBV3-2
length: 19
CDR3: CASSQEWGQGETNTGELFF

V: TRBV5-4
length: 13
CDR3: CASSRDSPLEQYF

V: TRBV4-1
length: 16
CDR3: CASSQARAGGRHTQYF

V: TRBV7-6
length: 14
CDR3: CASSALGRGEKLFF

V: TRBV3-1/TRBV3-2
length: 15
CDR3: CASSQDSTGNYGYTF

V: TRBV28
length: 16
CDR3: CASSTRDRGTTYEQYF

V: TRBV11-3
length: 15
CDR3: CASSLEGTTNTEAFF

V: TRBV6-4
length: 11
CDR3: CASRDRGGYTF

V: TRBV7-2
length: 16
CDR3: CASSFTSGGSTDTQYF

V: TRBV5-1
length: 14
CDR3: CASSLAGLIDGYTF

V: TRBV10-1
length: 14
CDR3: CASSRTGAGEKLFF

V: TRBV30
length: 16
CDR3: CAWTSGGAYGTDTQYF

V: TRBV24-1
length: 16
CDR3: CATSDLGLAGVETQYF

V: TRBV3-1/TRBV3-2
length: 15
CDR3: CASSEMRGMGNTIYF

V: TRBV19
length: 14
CDR3: CASSIGQGLYEQYF

V: TRBV7-3
length: 17
CDR3: CASSPKASGGLYNEQFF

V: TRBV2
length: 18
CDR3: CASSAGTSGGPGTDTQYF

V: TRBV2
length: 12
CDR3: CASSYGKGGYTF

V: TRBV25-1
length: 15
CDR3: CASSAPTGRNEKLFF

V: TRBV20-1
length: 11
CDR3: CSAGQEYGYTF

V: TRBV5-8
length: 14
CDR3: CASSFDRAFYGYTF

V: TRBV11-3
length: 17
CDR3: CASSSTQGQGSNQPQHF

V: TRBV12-3/TRBV12-4
length: 12
CDR3: CASSNRVGGYTF

V: TRBV5-1
length: 13
CDR3: CASSSDRAETQYF

V: TRBV2
length: 16
CDR3: CASSDYQDMLQETQYF

V: TRBV9
length: 15
CDR3: CASSVRGNGANVLTF

V: TRBV2
length: 14
CDR3: CASSGVTVVSGYTF

V: TRBV9
length: 12
CDR3: CASSVGDTEAFF